The present T cell receptor beta chain was sequenced within a study of CXCR3-negative and CXCR3-positive naive CD8 T cells. Through 5' RACE with UMI labels, the TRB cDNA libraries were prepared. TCRdb reprocessed the 5' RACE reads; each CDR3 protein has one entry and no DNA is given. Listed are roughly 5,100 distinct CDR3 sequences; around 2.4% falls within the top ten. Each CD8+ T cell subset was flow-sorted in triplicate. Every sort contained 250,000 to 350,000 cells. Study-wide findings and caveats: Diversity ran similarly high across both naive subsets but far lower in memory CD8+ cells. CXCR3-negative naive cells had less hydrophobic TRB CDR3s than did CXCR3-positive naive cells. Surface CD5 was comparable between naive subsets; TCR strength was inferred from TRB CDR3 properties. Once cells were cryopreserved, CXCR3 expression went down partly, and most assays used fresh PBMCs.

Judged by frequency, this clonotype is medium-sized. Its specificity is unknown. Sequencing was carried out using naive CXCR3+ CD8+ T cells from blood. The subset here: CD45RO-CCR7+CD27+CD95- naive CD8+ T cells expressing CXCR3 (TNR3+). The source is a human donor in good health. Some clones in this sample may be carry-over from other donors' samples.

The CDR3 loop is CSAPGQANYGYTF. This chain uses TRBV20-1 with TRBJ1-2; TCRdb outputs TRBD1, but without DNA this stays unchecked. Germline CDR1 and CDR2: DFQATT and SNEGSKA (reference sequence). The CDR3 length is 13 residues.